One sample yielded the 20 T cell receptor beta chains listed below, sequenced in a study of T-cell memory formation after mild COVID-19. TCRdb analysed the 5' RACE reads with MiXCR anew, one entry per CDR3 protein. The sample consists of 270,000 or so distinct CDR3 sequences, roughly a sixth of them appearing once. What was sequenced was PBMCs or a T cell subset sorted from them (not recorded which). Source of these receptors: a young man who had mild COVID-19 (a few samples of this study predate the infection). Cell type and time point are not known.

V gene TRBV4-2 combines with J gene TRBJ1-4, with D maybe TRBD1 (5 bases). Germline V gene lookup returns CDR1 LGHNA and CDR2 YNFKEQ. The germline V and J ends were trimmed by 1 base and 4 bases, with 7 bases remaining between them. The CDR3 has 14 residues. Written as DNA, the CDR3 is TGTGCCAGCAGCCAAGGGGACCTTAATGAAAAACTGTTTTTT. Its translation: CASSQGDLNEKLFF.

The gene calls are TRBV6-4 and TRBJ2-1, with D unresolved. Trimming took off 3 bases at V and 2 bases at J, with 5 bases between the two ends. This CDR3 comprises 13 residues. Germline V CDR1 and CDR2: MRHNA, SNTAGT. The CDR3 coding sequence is TGTGCCAGCAGTGAGGGTCCCTACAATGAGCAGTTCTTC. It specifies CASSEGPYNEQFF.

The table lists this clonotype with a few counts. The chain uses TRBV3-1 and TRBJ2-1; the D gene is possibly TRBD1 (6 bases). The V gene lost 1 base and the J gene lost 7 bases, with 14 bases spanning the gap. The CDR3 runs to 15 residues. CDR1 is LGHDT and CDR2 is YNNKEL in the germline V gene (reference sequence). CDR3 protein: CASSQGLGAPNEQFF. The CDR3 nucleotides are TGTGCCAGCAGCCAAGGCTTGGGGGCCCCGAATGAGCAGTTCTTC.

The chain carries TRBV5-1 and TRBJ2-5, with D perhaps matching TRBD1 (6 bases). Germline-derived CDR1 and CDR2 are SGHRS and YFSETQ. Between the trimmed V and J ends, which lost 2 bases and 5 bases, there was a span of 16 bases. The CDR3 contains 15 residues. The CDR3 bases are TGCGCCAGCAGCTTAGGTAGCCAGAGGGGGGAGACCCAGTACTTC. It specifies CASSLGSQRGETQYF.

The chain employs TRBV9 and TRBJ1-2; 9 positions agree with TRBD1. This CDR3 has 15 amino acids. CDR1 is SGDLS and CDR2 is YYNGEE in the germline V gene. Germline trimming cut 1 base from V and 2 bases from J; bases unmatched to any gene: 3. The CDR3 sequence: CASSVSGTGNYGYTF. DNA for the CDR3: TGTGCCAGCAGCGTAAGCGGGACAGGGAACTATGGCTACACCTTC.

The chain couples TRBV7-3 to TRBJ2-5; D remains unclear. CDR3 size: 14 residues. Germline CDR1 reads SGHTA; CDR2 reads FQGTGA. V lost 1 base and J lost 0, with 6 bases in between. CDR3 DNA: TGTGCCAGCAGCTTAATGGGCTACCAAGAGACCCAGTACTTC. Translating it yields CASSLMGYQETQYF.

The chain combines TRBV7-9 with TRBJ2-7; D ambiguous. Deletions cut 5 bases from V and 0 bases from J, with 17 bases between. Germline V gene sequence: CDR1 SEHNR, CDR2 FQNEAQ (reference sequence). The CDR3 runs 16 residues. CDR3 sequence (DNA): TGTGCCAGCAGCCTCGACCGGGCCAACGCCTCCTACGAGCAGTACTTC. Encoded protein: CASSLDRANASYEQYF.

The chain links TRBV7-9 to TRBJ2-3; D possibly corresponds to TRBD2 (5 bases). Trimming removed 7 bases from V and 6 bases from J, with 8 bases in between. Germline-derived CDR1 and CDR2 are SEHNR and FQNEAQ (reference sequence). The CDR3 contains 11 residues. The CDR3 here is CASIPGDTQYF. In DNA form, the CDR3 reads TGTGCCAGCATCCCGGGGGATACGCAGTATTTT.

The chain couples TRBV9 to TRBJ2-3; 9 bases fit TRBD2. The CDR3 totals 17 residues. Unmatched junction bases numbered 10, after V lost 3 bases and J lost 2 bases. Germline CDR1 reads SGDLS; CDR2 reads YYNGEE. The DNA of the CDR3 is TGTGCCAGCAGCGCATCAGGGGTAGCGGGGGTCACAGATACGCAGTATTTT. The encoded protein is CASSASGVAGVTDTQYF.

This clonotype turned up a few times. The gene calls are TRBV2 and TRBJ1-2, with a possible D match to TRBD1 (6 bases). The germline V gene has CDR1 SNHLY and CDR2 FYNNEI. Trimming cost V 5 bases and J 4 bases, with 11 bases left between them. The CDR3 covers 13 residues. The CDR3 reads CASSKDRLYGYTF. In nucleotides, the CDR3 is TGTGCCAGCAGTAAAGACAGGCTCTATGGCTACACCTTC.

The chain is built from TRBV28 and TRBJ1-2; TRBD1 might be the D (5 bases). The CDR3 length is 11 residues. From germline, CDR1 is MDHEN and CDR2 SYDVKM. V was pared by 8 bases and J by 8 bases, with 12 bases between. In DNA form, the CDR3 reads TGTGCCAGCCGCGGGGGTTGGGGCTACACCTTC. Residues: CASRGGWGYTF.

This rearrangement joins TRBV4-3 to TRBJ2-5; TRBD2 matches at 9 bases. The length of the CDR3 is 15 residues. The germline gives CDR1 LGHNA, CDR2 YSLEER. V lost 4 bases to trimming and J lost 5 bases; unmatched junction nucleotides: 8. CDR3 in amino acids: CASSRGASGVETQYF. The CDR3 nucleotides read TGCGCCAGCAGCCGCGGGGCTAGCGGGGTGGAGACCCAGTACTTC.

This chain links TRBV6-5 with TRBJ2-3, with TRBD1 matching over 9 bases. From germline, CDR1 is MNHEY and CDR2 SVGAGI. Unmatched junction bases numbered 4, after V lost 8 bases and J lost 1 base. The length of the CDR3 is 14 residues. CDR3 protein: CASGQGLGTDTQYF. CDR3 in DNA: TGTGCCAGCGGACAGGGGTTGGGCACAGATACGCAGTATTTT.

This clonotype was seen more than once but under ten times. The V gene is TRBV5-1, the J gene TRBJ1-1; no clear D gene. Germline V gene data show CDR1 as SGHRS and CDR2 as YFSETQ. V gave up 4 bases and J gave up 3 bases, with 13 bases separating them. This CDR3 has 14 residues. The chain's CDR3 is CASSISRVDTEAFF. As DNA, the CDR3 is TGCGCCAGCAGCATTTCCCGAGTGGACACTGAAGCTTTCTTT.

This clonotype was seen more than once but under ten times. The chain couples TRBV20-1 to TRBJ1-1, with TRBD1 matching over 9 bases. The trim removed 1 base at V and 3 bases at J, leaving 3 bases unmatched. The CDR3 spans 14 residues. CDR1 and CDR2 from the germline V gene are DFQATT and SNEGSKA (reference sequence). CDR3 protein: CSARAGTGHTEAFF. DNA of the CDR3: TGCAGTGCTAGAGCCGGGACAGGGCACACTGAAGCTTTCTTT.

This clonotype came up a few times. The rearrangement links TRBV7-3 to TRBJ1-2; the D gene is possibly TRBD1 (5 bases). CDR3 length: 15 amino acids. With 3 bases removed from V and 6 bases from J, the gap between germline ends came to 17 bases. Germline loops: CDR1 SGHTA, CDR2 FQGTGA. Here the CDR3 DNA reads TGTGCCAGCAGCTTGAGTCCCAACGTGGGGCATGGCTACACCTTC. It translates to CASSLSPNVGHGYTF.

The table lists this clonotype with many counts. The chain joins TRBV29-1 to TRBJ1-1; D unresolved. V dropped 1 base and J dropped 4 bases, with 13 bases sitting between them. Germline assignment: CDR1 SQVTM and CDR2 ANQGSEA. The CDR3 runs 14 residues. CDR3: CSVEGALQGTEAFF. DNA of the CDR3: TGCAGCGTTGAAGGAGCGCTGCAAGGCACTGAAGCTTTCTTT.

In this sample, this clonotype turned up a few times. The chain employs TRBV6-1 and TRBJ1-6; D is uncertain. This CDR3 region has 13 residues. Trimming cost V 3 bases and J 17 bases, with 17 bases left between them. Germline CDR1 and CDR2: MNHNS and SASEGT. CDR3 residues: CASSDWKSLLFHF. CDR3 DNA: TGTGCCAGCAGTGACTGGAAGTCGCTCCTATTCCACTTT.

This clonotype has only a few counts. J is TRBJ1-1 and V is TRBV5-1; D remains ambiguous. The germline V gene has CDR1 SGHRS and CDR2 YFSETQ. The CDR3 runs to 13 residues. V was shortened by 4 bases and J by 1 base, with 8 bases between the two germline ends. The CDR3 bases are TGCGCCAGCAGCCTTCCCCAGAACACTGAAGCTTTCTTT. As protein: CASSLPQNTEAFF.

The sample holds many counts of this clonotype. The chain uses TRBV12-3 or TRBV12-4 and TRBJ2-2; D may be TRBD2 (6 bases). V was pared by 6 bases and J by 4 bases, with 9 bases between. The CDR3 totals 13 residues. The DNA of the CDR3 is TGTGCCAGCAGCGCCGGGGGCACCGGGGAGCTGTTTTTT. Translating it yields CASSAGGTGELFF.